A selection of T cell receptor beta chains follows, all from one sample in a study of control samples from healthy donors and cancer patients. TCRdb keeps only in-frame clones here, not all; method: immunoSEQ multiplex PCR. The sample gives about 51,000 clones, 88% of which show up once; around two fifths is in the top ten. The sequenced material came from PBMCs. Receptor source: a man aged 50 to 59 with head and neck cancer. Each CDR3 is given with its conserved first and last residue. The D gene is left open where the match is weak. Clone size is given for some rows only: seen once, a few or many times, or a class if the clone is expanded.

>.|TRBV7-2|TRBJ1-6|.
CASSPDRSRPPLHF
TGTGCCAGCAGCCCCGACAGGAGTCGGCCACCCCTCCACTTT
>.|TRBV6-5|TRBJ1-2|.
CASSHRGRGSGYTF
TGTGCCAGCAGTCACCGTGGCAGGGGAAGTGGCTACACCTTC
>.|TRBV6-1|TRBJ1-2|.
CASSEGYNRLYGYTF
TGTGCCAGCAGTGAAGGTTATAACAGACTATATGGCTACACCTTC
>.|TRBV4-2|TRBJ2-3|.
CASSQESGRDTQYF
TGTGCCAGCAGCCAAGAGAGTGGCCGGGATACGCAGTATTTT
>.|TRBV6-5|TRBJ1-1|.
CASSYLGQGQNTEAFF
TGTGCCAGCAGTTACTTGGGCCAGGGTCAGAACACTGAAGCTTTCTTT
>.|TRBV4-1|TRBJ1-1|.
CASSQVRGDRNTEAFF
TGCGCCAGCAGCCAAGTACGGGGTGACAGGAACACTGAAGCTTTCTTT
>.|TRBV6-2/TRBV6-3|TRBJ1-6|.
CASSPGSYSPLHF
TGTGCCAGCAGCCCAGGATCGTATTCACCCCTCCACTTT
>TRBD1|TRBV28|TRBJ1-6|.
CASSWGQGSFSPLHF
TGTGCCAGCAGTTGGGGACAGGGATCTTTTTCACCCCTCCACTTT
>TRBD1|TRBV15|TRBJ1-3|.
CATSGRDSHSGNTIYF
TGTGCCACCAGCGGGAGGGACAGCCACTCTGGAAACACCATATATTTT
>.|TRBV27|TRBJ2-7|.
CASSLWQGTREQYF
TGTGCCAGCAGTTTGTGGCAGGGGACCCGCGAGCAGTACTTC
>.|TRBV4-2|TRBJ1-2|.
CASSQDVQGPPLPYTF
TGTGCCAGCAGCCAAGATGTCCAGGGTCCACCATTGCCCTACACCTTC
>TRBD1|TRBV20-1|TRBJ2-7|.
CSASDGGQVTYEQYF
TGCAGTGCTAGTGATGGGGGACAGGTTACCTACGAGCAGTACTTC
>.|TRBV5-1|TRBJ2-1|.
CASSLVQGLRGEQFF
TGCGCCAGCAGCTTGGTACAGGGTTTGAGAGGGGAGCAGTTCTTC
>TRBD2|TRBV6-5|TRBJ2-1|few
CASGPRGGLLKQFF
TGTGCCAGCGGTCCCCGGGGGGGCCTATTGAAGCAGTTCTTC
>TRBD1|TRBV7-2|TRBJ1-5|.
CASSLTGHSNQPQHF
TGTGCCAGCAGCTTGACAGGGCATAGCAATCAGCCCCAGCATTTT
>TRBD2|TRBV3-1/TRBV3-2|TRBJ2-2|.
CASSQPGGVAGAGELFF
TGTGCCAGCAGCCAGCCAGGGGGGGTAGCGGGAGCTGGGGAGCTGTTTTTT
>.|TRBV7-6|TRBJ1-1|.
CASSSTFPAALEAFF
TGTGCCAGCAGCTCAACCTTTCCAGCAGCCCTTGAAGCTTTCTTT
>TRBD2|TRBV23-1|TRBJ2-7|.
CASSQRLQRGGRWREQYF
TGCGCCAGCAGTCAAAGGCTCCAGCGGGGGGGTCGGTGGCGCGAGCAGTACTTC
>.|TRBV5-1|TRBJ2-7|.
CASSLGISVPDSEQYF
TGCGCCAGCAGCTTGGGTATATCCGTCCCCGATAGCGAGCAGTACTTC
>.|TRBV18|TRBJ2-3|.
CASSPLGEYTDTQYF
TGTGCCAGCTCACCACTAGGTGAATACACAGATACGCAGTATTTT
>.|TRBV7-3|TRBJ2-1|.
CASSKSAATYNEQFF
TGTGCCAGCAGCAAGAGCGCGGCCACCTACAATGAGCAGTTCTTC
>.|TRBV19|TRBJ2-3|.
CASSIDRGSDTQYF
TGTGCCAGTAGTATAGATCGAGGATCCGATACGCAGTATTTT
>TRBD1|TRBV25-1|TRBJ1-2|.
CASSDRGLIGYTF
TGTGCCAGCAGTGACAGGGGGCTAATTGGCTACACCTTC
>TRBD1|TRBV19|TRBJ2-1|.
CASMARGQGEPSSYNEQFF
TGTGCCAGTATGGCCAGGGGACAGGGGGAACCGAGCTCCTACAATGAGCAGTTCTTC
>.|TRBV3-1/TRBV3-2|TRBJ2-7|few
CASSQDLAESYEQYF
TGTGCCAGCAGCCAAGATTTGGCGGAATCCTACGAGCAGTACTTC
>.|TRBV27|TRBJ2-2|.
CASSFGGPGELFF
TGTGCCAGCAGTTTTGGAGGGCCCGGGGAGCTGTTTTTT
>.|TRBV13|TRBJ2-1|few
CASSLGLEGGSYNEQFF
TGTGCCAGCAGCTTAGGCCTAGAGGGGGGCTCCTACAATGAGCAGTTCTTC
>TRBD2|TRBV20-1|TRBJ2-7|.
CSASTSGRGSYEQYF
TGCAGTGCTAGTACTAGCGGGAGAGGCTCCTACGAGCAGTACTTC
>TRBD1|TRBV7-2|TRBJ1-4|once
CASSSTGGANEKLFF
TGTGCCAGCAGCTCAACAGGGGGGGCTAATGAAAAACTGTTTTTT
>TRBD1|TRBV29-1|TRBJ1-2|once
CSVSTGSGYGYTF
TGCAGCGTCTCGACAGGGTCGGGGTATGGCTACACCTTC
>TRBD1|TRBV28|TRBJ2-7|.
CASSLLGTVTPLPIYEQYF
TGTGCCAGCAGTTTATTAGGGACAGTCACCCCTCTGCCAATCTACGAGCAGTACTTC
>.|TRBV29-1|TRBJ1-3|.
CSVRAGGGNTIYF
TGCAGCGTAAGAGCCGGGGGCGGAAACACCATATATTTT
>.|TRBV27|TRBJ2-3|few
CASSPGFITDTQYF
TGTGCCAGCAGCCCGGGGTTTATCACAGATACGCAGTATTTT
>TRBD1|TRBV19|TRBJ1-2|.
CATTPGSGTGAPNYGYTF
TGTGCCACCACCCCGGGGAGCGGGACAGGGGCCCCTAACTATGGCTACACCTTC
>TRBD1|TRBV30|TRBJ2-3|.
CAWEGQGRGDTQYF
TGTGCCTGGGAGGGACAGGGGCGGGGAGATACGCAGTATTTT
>.|TRBV10-3|TRBJ1-2|.
CAISDPSLNYGYTF
TGTGCCATCAGTGATCCTAGCCTGAACTATGGCTACACCTTC
>TRBD2|TRBV5-1|TRBJ2-1|.
CASSPRGGFNEQFF
TGCGCCAGCAGCCCGCGGGGAGGGTTCAATGAGCAGTTCTTC
>TRBD1|TRBV30|TRBJ2-7|few
CAWRKGQYEQYF
TGTGCCTGGAGGAAGGGACAGTACGAGCAGTACTTC
>.|TRBV4-1|TRBJ2-7|once
CASSQTRASYEQYF
TGCGCCAGCAGCCAAACTAGAGCGAGCTACGAGCAGTACTTC
>.|TRBV7-2|TRBJ1-4|.
CASSSQHEKLFF
TGTGCCAGCAGCTCTCAACATGAAAAACTGTTTTTT
>TRBD1|TRBV10-2|TRBJ2-3|.
CASSESGTVSTDTQYF
TGCGCCAGCAGTGAGTCCGGGACAGTAAGCACAGATACGCAGTATTTT
>.|TRBV12-3/TRBV12-4|TRBJ2-5|.
CASSPVGAETQYF
TGTGCCAGCAGCCCGGTCGGGGCAGAGACCCAGTACTTC